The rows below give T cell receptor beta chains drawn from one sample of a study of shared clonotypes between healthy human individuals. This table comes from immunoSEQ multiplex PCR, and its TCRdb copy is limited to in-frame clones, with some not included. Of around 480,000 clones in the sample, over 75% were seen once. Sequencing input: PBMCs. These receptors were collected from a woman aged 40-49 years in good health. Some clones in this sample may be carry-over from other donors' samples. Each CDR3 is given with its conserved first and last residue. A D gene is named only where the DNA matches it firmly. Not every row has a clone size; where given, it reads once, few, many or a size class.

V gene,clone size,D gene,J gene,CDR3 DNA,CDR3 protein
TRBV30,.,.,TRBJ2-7,TGTGCCTGGAGGTTACCTCCAGGGGGGGAGTACTTC,CAWRLPPGGEYF
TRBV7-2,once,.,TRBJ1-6,TGTGCCAGCAGCCGTTTCCCCCAGCAGAGCTCCTATAATTCACCCCTCCACTTT,CASSRFPQQSSYNSPLHF
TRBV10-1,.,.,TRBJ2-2,TGCGCCAGCAGTGAGAGCACAGCGAACACCGGGGAGCTGTTTTTT,CASSESTANTGELFF
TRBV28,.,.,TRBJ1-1,TGTGCCAGCAGTCCCAGGGGAAAGGTGAACACTGAAGCTTTCTTT,CASSPRGKVNTEAFF
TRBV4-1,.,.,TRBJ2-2,TGCGCCAGCAGCCCGGGGGCAACGGGAGCGAACACCGGGGAGCTGTTTTTT,CASSPGATGANTGELFF
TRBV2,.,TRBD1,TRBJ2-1,TGTGCCAGTACAGGGGGGAATGAGCAGTTCTTC,CASTGGNEQFF
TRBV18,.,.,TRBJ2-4,TGTGCCAGCTCACGCCCCGGAGGGGCAATAGCCAAAAACATTCAGTACTTC,CASSRPGGAIAKNIQYF
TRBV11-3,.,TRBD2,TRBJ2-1,TGTGCCAGCAGCTCCAGGGGAGCGGGAGAAGGGTCCTACAATGAGCAGTTCTTC,CASSSRGAGEGSYNEQFF
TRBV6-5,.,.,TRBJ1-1,TGTGCCAGCAGACCCGAAGCTTTCTTT,CASRPEAFF
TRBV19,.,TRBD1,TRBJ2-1,TGTGCCAGTAGTATAGGGGGGACAGGGGGTGATGAGCAGTTCTTC,CASSIGGTGGDEQFF
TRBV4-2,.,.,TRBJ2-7,TGTGCCAGCAGCCAAGAGAAGGGTTCCTACGAGCAGTACTTC,CASSQEKGSYEQYF
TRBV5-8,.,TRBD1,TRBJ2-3,TGTGCCAGCAGCCCGGGGACAGGCCTAAACACAGATACGCAGTATTTT,CASSPGTGLNTDTQYF
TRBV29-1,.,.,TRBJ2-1,TGCAGCGTTGAAGTAGGGACCCCCGGAGTGCAGTTCTTC,CSVEVGTPGVQFF
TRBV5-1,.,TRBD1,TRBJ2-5,TGCGCCAGCAGCTTGGTACAGGGGGCTTCGGAGACCCAGTACTTC,CASSLVQGASETQYF
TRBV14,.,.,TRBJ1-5,TGTGCCAGCAGCCAAGGGGACCAGCCCCAGCATTTT,CASSQGDQPQHF
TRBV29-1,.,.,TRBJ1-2,TGCAGCGTTGAAAACCCGGGAGTAAGGCGGTATGGCTACACCTTC,CSVENPGVRRYGYTF
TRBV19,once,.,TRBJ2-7,TGTGCCAGTAGTATACAGGGCAGCTACGAGCAGTACTTC,CASSIQGSYEQYF
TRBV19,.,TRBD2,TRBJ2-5,TGTGCCAGTAGCCTCCGCGGGGGGGGTGAGACCCAGTACTTC,CASSLRGGGETQYF
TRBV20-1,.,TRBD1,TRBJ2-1,TGCAGTGCTACTCAGGGGGCTGAGCAGTTCTTC,CSATQGAEQFF
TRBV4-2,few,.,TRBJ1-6,TGTGCCAGCAGCCAAGATTATGATTCACCCCTCCACTTT,CASSQDYDSPLHF
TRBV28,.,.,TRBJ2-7,TGTGCCAGCAGTTTGATACAACCCTATCTACTCGGCGAGCAGTACTTC,CASSLIQPYLLGEQYF
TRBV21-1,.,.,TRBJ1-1,TGTGCCAGCAGCCGGCCCGAATTGAACACTGAAGCTTTCTTT,CASSRPELNTEAFF
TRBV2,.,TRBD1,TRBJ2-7,TGTGCCAGCAGTGTCGGGGACAGGGGGAACGAGCAGTACTTC,CASSVGDRGNEQYF
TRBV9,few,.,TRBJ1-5,TGTGCCAGCAGCGTAGGTCAGGGCATGGATCAGCCCCAGCATTTT,CASSVGQGMDQPQHF
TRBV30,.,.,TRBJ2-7,TGTGCCTGGAGTGTGTTTGGACAGTACGAGCAGTACTTC,CAWSVFGQYEQYF
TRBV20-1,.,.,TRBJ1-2,TGCAGTGGGACATCCGGCTACACCTTC,CSGTSGYTF
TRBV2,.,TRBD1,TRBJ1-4,TGTGCCAGCAGAGCCGGGACAGGGGAGGAAAAACTGTTTTTT,CASRAGTGEEKLFF
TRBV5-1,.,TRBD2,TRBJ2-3,TGCGCCAGCAGCGTGGAGGGAGGGGCAGATACGCAGTATTTT,CASSVEGGADTQYF
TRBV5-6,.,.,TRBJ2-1,TGTGCCAGCAGCTTGGTGGGTTATGAGCAGTTCTTC,CASSLVGYEQFF
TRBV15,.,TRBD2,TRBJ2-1,TGTGCCACCAGCAGAGAGAGTACTAGCGGGAGGGGAAGGCCCAGCTCCTACAATGAGCAGTTCTTC,CATSRESTSGRGRPSSYNEQFF
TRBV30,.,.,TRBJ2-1,TGTGCCGGTAACAGGGGAGGCAATGAGCAGTTCTTC,CAGNRGGNEQFF
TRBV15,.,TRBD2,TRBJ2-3,TGTGCCACCAGCAAGGGGGGCGGGAGGAGCACAGATACGCAGTATTTT,CATSKGGGRSTDTQYF
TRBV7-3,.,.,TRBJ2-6,TGTGCCAGCAGCGCTGGGGACTCTGGGGCCAACGTCCTGACTTTC,CASSAGDSGANVLTF
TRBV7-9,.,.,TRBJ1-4,TGTGCCAGCAGCTTAGGAGGAACCGGGACTAATGAAAAACTGTTTTTT,CASSLGGTGTNEKLFF
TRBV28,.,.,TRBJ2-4,TGTGCCAGCAGTGAACAGGGAAGGGGAAACATTCAGTACTTC,CASSEQGRGNIQYF
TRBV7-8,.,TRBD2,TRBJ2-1,TGTGCCAGCAGCTTAAGGGGACTAGCGGGGAATGAGCAGTTCTTC,CASSLRGLAGNEQFF
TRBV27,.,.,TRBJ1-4,TGTGCCAGCAGTTCCAGGCCCAGGGGTAAAACTAATGAAAAACTGTTTTTT,CASSSRPRGKTNEKLFF
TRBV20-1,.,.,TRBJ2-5,TGCAGTGTCCCCTACCAAGAGACCCAGTACTTC,CSVPYQETQYF
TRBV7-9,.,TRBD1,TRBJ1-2,TGTGCCAGCAGCTTAGCTTTCAGGGGGGATGGCTACACCTTC,CASSLAFRGDGYTF
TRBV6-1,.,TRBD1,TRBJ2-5,TGTGCCACCACAGGGGGGGAGACCCAGTACTTC,CATTGGETQYF
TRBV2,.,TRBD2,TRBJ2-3,TGTGCCAGCACCAAAGGGACTAGCGGGAGGTCAGATACGCAGTATTTT,CASTKGTSGRSDTQYF
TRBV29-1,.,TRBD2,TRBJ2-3,TGCAGCGTCGGAGCGGGAGCAGGTACGCAGTATTTT,CSVGAGAGTQYF
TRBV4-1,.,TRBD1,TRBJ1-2,TGCGCCAGCAGCCAAGGACCGGGACAGGGCGGCGGCTACACCTTC,CASSQGPGQGGGYTF
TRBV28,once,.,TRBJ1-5,TGTGCCAGCAGGGGGGGTAATCAGCCCCAGCATTTT,CASRGGNQPQHF
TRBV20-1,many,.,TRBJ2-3,TGCAGCGGGACTAGCACAGATACGCAGTATTTT,CSGTSTDTQYF
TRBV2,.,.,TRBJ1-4,TGTGCCAGCAACCAGGGACGGTCGTCTTTTAATGAAAAACTGTTTTTT,CASNQGRSSFNEKLFF
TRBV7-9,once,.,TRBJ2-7,TGTGCCAGCAGCTTAGCGCCCGGCACTCCCTCCTACGAGCAGTACTTC,CASSLAPGTPSYEQYF
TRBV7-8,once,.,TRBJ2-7,TGTGCCAGCAGCCCCGGCCGTTGGGCTGACGAGCAGTACTTC,CASSPGRWADEQYF
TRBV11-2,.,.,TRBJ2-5,TGTGCCAGCAGCTTAACTGGGGAGACCCAGTACTTC,CASSLTGETQYF
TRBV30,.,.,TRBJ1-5,TGTGCCTGGAGTGTAGCATTCCTTAATCAGCCCCAGCATTTT,CAWSVAFLNQPQHF
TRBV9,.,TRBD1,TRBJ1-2,TGTGCCAGCAGCCCGCGACAGGGTAGCTATGGCTACACCTTC,CASSPRQGSYGYTF
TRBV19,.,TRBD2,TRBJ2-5,TGTGCCAGTAGTAGAGGGACTAGCAGAAAAGAGACCCAGTACTTC,CASSRGTSRKETQYF
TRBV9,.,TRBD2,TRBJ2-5,TGTGCCAGCAGCGTAGAGGCTAGGGCTAGCGGCCTCCAAGAGACCCAGTACTTC,CASSVEARASGLQETQYF
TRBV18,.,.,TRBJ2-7,TGTGCCAGCTCACCGACAGGAGACTCCTACGAGCAGTACTTC,CASSPTGDSYEQYF
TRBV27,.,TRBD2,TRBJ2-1,TGTGCCAGCAGTTTTAGGACTAGCGGGAGGGATGAGCAGTTCTTC,CASSFRTSGRDEQFF
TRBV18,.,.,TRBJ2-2,TGTGCCAGCTCACCCCTAGACGCGACCACGAACACCGGGGAGCTGTTTTTT,CASSPLDATTNTGELFF
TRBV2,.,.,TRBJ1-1,TGTGCCAGCAGATCCCCCCGGAAGACTGAAGCTTTCTTT,CASRSPRKTEAFF
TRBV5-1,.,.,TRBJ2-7,TGCGCCAGCACCGGAGGGTTGGGGGCTAGCTACGAGCAGTACTTC,CASTGGLGASYEQYF
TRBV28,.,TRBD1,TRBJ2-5,TGTGCCAGCAGACCTGGGCTGGGACAGAAGTTCTCGGAGACCCAGTACTTC,CASRPGLGQKFSETQYF